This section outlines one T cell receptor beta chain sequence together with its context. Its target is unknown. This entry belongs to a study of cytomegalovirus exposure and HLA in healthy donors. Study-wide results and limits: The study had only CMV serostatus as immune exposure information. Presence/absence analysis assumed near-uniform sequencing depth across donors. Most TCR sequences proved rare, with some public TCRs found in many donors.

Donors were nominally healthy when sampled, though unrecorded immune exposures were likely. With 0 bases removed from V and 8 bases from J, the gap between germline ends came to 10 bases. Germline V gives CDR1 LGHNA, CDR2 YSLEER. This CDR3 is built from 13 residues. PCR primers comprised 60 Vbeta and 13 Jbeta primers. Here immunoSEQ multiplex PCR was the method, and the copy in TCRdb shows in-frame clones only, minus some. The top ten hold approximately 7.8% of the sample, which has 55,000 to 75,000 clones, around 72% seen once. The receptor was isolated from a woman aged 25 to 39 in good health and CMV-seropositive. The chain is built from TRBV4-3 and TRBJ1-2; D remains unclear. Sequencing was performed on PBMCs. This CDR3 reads CASSQDRVYGYTF. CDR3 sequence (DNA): TGCGCCAGCAGCCAAGACCGAGTGTACGGCTACACCTTC.